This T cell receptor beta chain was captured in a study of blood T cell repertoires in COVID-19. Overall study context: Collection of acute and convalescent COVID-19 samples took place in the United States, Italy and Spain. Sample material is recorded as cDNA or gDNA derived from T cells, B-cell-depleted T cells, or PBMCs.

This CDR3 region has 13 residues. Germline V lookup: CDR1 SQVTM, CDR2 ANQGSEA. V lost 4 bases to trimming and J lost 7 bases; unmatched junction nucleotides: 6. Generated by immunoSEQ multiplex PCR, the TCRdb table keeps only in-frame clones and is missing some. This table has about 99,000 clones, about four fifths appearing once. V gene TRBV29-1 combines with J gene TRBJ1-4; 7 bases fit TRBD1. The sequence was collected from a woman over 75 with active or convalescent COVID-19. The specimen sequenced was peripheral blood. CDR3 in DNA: TGCAGCGTTGGAACAGGGGCGGGTGAAAAACTGTTTTTT. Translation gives CSVGTGAGEKLFF.